This record looks at one T cell receptor beta chain sequence and its context. The entry originates in a study of blood T cell repertoires in COVID-19. Trimming removed 5 bases from V and 0 bases from J, with 12 bases in between. CDR3 length: 15 residues. In germline, CDR1 is PRHDT, CDR2 FYEKMQ (reference sequence). In terms of age and location, participants ranged from about 18 to 100 years and lived in about two dozen US areas. Two consecutive negative NP/OP PCR tests, clearance, or resolved symptoms defined Cohort 3 recovery. The protocol was immunoSEQ multiplex PCR, while the TCRdb copy is restricted to in-frame clones and leaves out a portion. The table records roughly 260,000 clones, around nine tenths of them present only once.

The chain combines TRBV13 with TRBJ2-3, with a weak D call TRBD2 (6 bases). The specimen was PBMCs or T cells enriched from blood (not recorded which). The receptor's source is a woman between 18 and 29 years old who had recovered from COVID-19. The CDR3 sequence: CASSRDGGSTDTQYF. The CDR3, as DNA: TGTGCCAGCAGCAGAGATGGGGGGAGCACAGATACGCAGTATTTT.